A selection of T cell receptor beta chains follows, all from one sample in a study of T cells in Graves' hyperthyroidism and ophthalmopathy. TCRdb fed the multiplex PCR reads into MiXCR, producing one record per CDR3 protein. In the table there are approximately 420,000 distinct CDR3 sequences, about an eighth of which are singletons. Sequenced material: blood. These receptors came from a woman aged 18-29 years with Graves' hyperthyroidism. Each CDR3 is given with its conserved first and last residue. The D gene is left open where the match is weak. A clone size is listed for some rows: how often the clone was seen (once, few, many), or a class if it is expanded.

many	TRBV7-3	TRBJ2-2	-	CASSSANTGELFF	TGTGCCAGCAGCTCGGCGAACACCGGGGAGCTGTTTTTT
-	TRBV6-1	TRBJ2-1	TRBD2	CASSEPPSGRFYNEQFF	TGTGCCAGCAGTGAACCGCCGAGCGGGAGATTTTACAATGAGCAGTTCTTC
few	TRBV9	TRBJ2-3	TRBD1	CASSAGQGPSTDTQYF	TGTGCCAGCAGCGCGGGACAGGGCCCTAGCACAGATACGCAGTATTTT
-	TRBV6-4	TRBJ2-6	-	CASRSRSGANVLTF	TGTGCCAGCAGAAGCAGGTCTGGGGCCAACGTCCTGACTTTC
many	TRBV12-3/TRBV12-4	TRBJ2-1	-	CASSGSGTIHEQFF	TGTGCCAGCAGTGGTTCCGGGACCATCCATGAGCAGTTCTTC
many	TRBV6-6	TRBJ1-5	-	CASSYRAGASQPQHF	TGTGCCAGCAGTTACCGAGCAGGGGCTAGTCAGCCCCAGCATTTT
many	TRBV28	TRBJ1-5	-	CASSIFLTSPQPQHF	TGTGCCAGCAGTATTTTTCTGACATCCCCCCAGCCCCAGCATTTT
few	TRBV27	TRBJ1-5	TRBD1	CASSAPGTGYQPQHF	TGTGCCAGCAGTGCCCCCGGGACAGGTTATCAGCCCCAGCATTTT
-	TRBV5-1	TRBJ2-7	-	CASSPDQTYEQYF	TGCGCCAGCAGCCCGGACCAGACCTACGAGCAGTACTTC
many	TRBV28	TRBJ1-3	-	CASSRTQDSGNTIYF	TGTGCCAGCAGTCGGACCCAAGACTCTGGAAACACCATATATTTT
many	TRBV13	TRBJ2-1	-	CASSLRLAYNEQFF	TGTGCCAGCAGCTTAAGACTAGCCTACAATGAGCAGTTCTTC
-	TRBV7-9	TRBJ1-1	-	CASSLVSVGAEAFF	TGTGCCAGCAGCTTAGTGTCTGTGGGGGCTGAAGCTTTCTTT
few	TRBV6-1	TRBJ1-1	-	CASSESTTNTEAFF	TGTGCCAGCAGTGAATCCACAACGAACACTGAAGCTTTCTTT
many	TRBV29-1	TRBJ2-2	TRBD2	CSVWSGMGTGELFF	TGCAGCGTTTGGAGCGGGATGGGGACCGGGGAGCTGTTTTTT
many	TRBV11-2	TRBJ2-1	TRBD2	CASSLEGRAAYNEQFF	TGTGCCAGCAGCTTAGAGGGGAGGGCCGCCTACAATGAGCAGTTCTTC
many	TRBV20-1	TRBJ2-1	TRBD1	CSAAGTGDNEQFF	TGCAGTGCTGCCGGGACAGGGGACAATGAGCAGTTCTTC
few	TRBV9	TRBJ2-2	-	CASSVKRQNTGELFF	TGTGCCAGCAGCGTGAAGCGACAGAACACCGGGGAGCTGTTTTTT
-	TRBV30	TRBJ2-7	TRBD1	CASQGDSYEQYF	TGTGCCTCACAGGGGGACTCCTACGAGCAGTACTTC
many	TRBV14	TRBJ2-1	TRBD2	CASSQDAGGSSSYNEQFF	TGTGCCAGCAGCCAAGATGCGGGGGGGAGTAGCTCCTACAATGAGCAGTTCTTC
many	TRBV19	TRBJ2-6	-	CASRGTTSWANVLTF	TGTGCCAGTAGGGGAACTACTAGCTGGGCCAACGTCCTGACTTTC
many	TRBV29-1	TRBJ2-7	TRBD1	CSVGETGRQGQYF	TGCAGCGTTGGGGAGACAGGGCGACAGGGGCAGTACTTC
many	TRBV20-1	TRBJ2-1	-	CSVLKDREGLYEQFF	TGCAGTGTTTTGAAGGACAGGGAGGGTTTATATGAGCAGTTCTTC
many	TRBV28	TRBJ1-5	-	CASSLLAGSFSNQPQHF	TGTGCCAGCAGTTTATTAGCGGGCAGCTTTAGCAATCAGCCCCAGCATTTT
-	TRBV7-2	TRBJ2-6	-	CASSQRSGANVLTF	TGTGCCAGCAGCCAAAGATCTGGGGCCAACGTCCTGACTTTC
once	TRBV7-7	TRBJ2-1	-	CASSPTLPDNEQFF	TGTGCTAGCAGCCCGACCCTCCCCGACAATGAGCAGTTCTTC
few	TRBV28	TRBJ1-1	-	CASSFQGRGTEAFF	TGTGCCAGCAGTTTTCAAGGAAGAGGGACTGAAGCTTTCTTT
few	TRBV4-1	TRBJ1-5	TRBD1	CASSQDMTGTTNQPQHF	TGCGCCAGCAGCCAAGATATGACAGGGACTACCAATCAGCCCCAGCATTTT
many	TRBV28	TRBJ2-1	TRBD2	CAGSGAYNEQFF	TGTGCCGGCAGCGGGGCATACAATGAGCAGTTCTTC
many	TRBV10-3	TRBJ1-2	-	CAISEDRPYGYTF	TGTGCCATCAGCGAAGACAGGCCGTATGGCTACACCTTC
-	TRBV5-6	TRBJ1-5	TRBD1	CASSFSTGNQPQHF	TGTGCCAGCAGCTTCTCGACAGGGAACCAGCCCCAGCATTTT
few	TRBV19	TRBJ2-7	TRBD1	CASSQGEQGKYEQYF	TGTGCCAGTAGTCAAGGGGAACAGGGGAAGTACGAGCAGTACTTC
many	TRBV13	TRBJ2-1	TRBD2	CASSSLAGGTYNEQFF	TGTGCCAGCAGCTCCCTAGCGGGAGGCACCTACAATGAGCAGTTCTTC
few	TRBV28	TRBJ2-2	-	CASRVPNTGELFF	TGTGCCAGCAGAGTACCAAACACCGGGGAGCTGTTTTTT
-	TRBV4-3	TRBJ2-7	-	CASSQGAGFSSYEQYF	TGCGCCAGCAGCCAAGGCGCCGGCTTTAGCTCCTACGAGCAGTACTTC
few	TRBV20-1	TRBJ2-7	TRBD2	CSARGTSGEQYF	TGCAGTGCTCGTGGGACTAGCGGCGAGCAGTACTTC
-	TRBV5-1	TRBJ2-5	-	CASSATTTGQTQHF	TGCGCCAGCAGCGCAACCACCACAGGGCAGACCCAGCACTTC
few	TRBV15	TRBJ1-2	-	CATSRGEGGGYTF	TGTGCCACCAGCAGAGGGGAGGGAGGCGGCTACACCTTC